The T cell receptor (beta chain) described here comes from a study of PD-L1 blockade in urothelial cancer (dated by TCRdb to about 2017). With regard to the full study: Every patient began therapy in 2014 and was given atezolizumab 1,200 mg intravenously every 3 weeks. Whole exome sequencing and RNA sequencing of pretreatment tumors were performed alongside TCR sequencing in the same patients. Patients had an ECOG performance status of 0 or 1 and had received between 0 and 3 prior chemotherapy regimens. A median of about 150,000 T cells and around 81,000 unique TCRs was obtained from blood samples, and a median clonality of roughly 0.08 was observed. Twenty-nine patients had pretreatment blood TCR-seq, some 25 had at least one posttreatment blood collection, and some 25 had tumor TCR-seq. Somatic, immune and clinical correlates of response to PD-L1 blockade with atezolizumab in urothelial cancer were the focus of an exploratory multi-omic analysis. Pretreatment tumor samples, along with matched peripheral blood serially collected before and after atezolizumab treatment, were subjected to TCR sequencing. Blood samples were analyzed at 3 weeks after treatment start (second dose) and at 6 weeks after treatment start. Durable clinical benefit was achieved by nine patients and was not achieved by 20 patients. Progression-free survival longer than 6 months counted as durable clinical benefit, and TCR features were additionally tested against both progression-free and overall survival. About 90% of the roughly 29 patients were identified as males with urothelial cancer of bladder origin, and a prior smoking history was reported by 18 of 29 patients. Here is what the overall study found, with its caveats: A pretreatment peripheral blood TCR clonality below the median was linked to improved progression-free and overall survival. Small sample size (n of about 30) and many exploratory analyses mean the results are intended to be hypothesis-generating. Among patients with durable benefit, tumor-associated TCR clones showed greater expansion in peripheral blood 3 weeks after treatment started (n ≈ 23, p = 0.022).

Clipping removes 4 bases from V and 4 bases from J, with 13 as the unmatched junction base count. CDR1 and CDR2 are read off the germline V gene as MDHEN and SYDVKM. From the cysteine up to the phenylalanine, the CDR3 has a length of 18 residues. CDR3 DNA only is kept here, 54 bases in frame from base 1. For this clone: The specificity of this receptor is unknown. No much larger clone is present one base from it, and per-base qualities are unavailable.

Synthetic TCR analog templates were spiked into each PCR so that absolute template abundance could be estimated from read counts. The immunoSEQ assay was used to amplify TCRbeta CDR3 regions from genomic DNA with bias-controlled V and J gene primers. Sequencing of rearranged TCRbeta segments was performed at approximately 20X coverage. For the original study's pipeline: Sequencing errors were corrected by clustering, and CDR3s were annotated against IMGT so that V, D and J genes could be assigned. Only productive TCRbeta rearrangements were used in downstream analyses, excluding out-of-frame or stop-codon sequences. To compute clonality, Shannon entropy was normalized by the log of the number of unique productive sequences and then subtracted from one. Fisher's exact test with Benjamini-Hochberg correction, using a cutoff of adjusted p below 0.01, was how clones that differed between time points or between blood and tumor were identified. The table was pulled from immuneACCESS by TCRdb, which kept in-frame rearrangements only. Such tables lose some clones; where checked, under half of the loss comes from unresolved V genes, and the rest has no known cause. Clone size and V and J calls were adopted from that table, with D and trimming inferred from the DNA. The sample table holds around 35,000 clones, of which about 79% were seen once. The ten largest account for around 20% of the sample.

The cohort included roughly 30 patients with locally advanced or metastatic urothelial carcinoma who were treated at Memorial Sloan Kettering on a trial protocol. Peripheral blood mononuclear cells were collected from each patient pretreatment and during treatment, giving between 1 and 8 total time points per patient. The Qiagen DNeasy Blood extraction kit was used to purify genomic DNA from total PBMCs and from tumor samples. PBMCs were collected pretreatment and during treatment, and were isolated and stored as previously described. The sequences come from PBMCs, collected around atezolizumab (anti-PD-L1) treatment. The chain links TRBV28 with TRBJ2-5; TRBD2 fits 12 bases in the junction. This TCR was sampled from a man aged 60 to 69 with urothelial cancer. The nucleotide sequence is TGTGCCAGCAGTTCCAGGACTAGCGGGGTTTTATTAGGAGAGACCCAGTACTTC. Its translation is CASSSRTSGVLLGETQYF.